Below, 11 T cell receptor beta chains from the same sample are listed, as sequenced in a study of Graves' ophthalmopathy and Graves' hyperthyroidism. Investigators amplified TCR beta CDR3 regions from RNA transcripts. A first-round RT-PCR used HTBI primers, followed by a second-round multiplex PCR. One entry per CDR3 protein, called by TCRdb with MiXCR from the multiplex PCR reads. The repertoire holds tens of thousands of distinct CDR3 sequences, under 55% seen once, with 23% in the top ten. The sequenced material came from peripheral blood. Receptor source: an adult man with Graves' ophthalmopathy.

The CDR3 loop reads CASSLGYYGYTF. The CDR3 bases are TGTGCCAGCAGCTTAGGTTACTATGGCTACACCTTC. The rearrangement joins TRBV7-2 to TRBJ1-2, with D unresolved. The CDR3 loop spans 12 amino acids. Germline V lookup: CDR1 SGHTA, CDR2 FQGNSA. V shed 1 base and J shed 3 bases, with 3 bases lying between them. Full variable domain (rest looked up from reference TRBV7-2 and TRBJ1-2): GAGVSQSPSNKVTEKGKDVELRCDPISGHTALYWYRQSLGQGLEFLIYFQGNSAPDKSGLPSDRFSAERTGGSVSTLTIQRTQQEDSAVYLCASSLGYYGYTFGSGTRLTVV.

This clonotype was counted at least ten times. The V gene is TRBV10-3, the J gene TRBJ2-5; D is uncertain. The germline gives CDR1 ENHRY, CDR2 SYGVKD. CDR3 size: 12 residues. V lost 0 bases to trimming and J lost 5 bases, with 4 bases between them. The CDR3 loop is CAISESGETQYF. As DNA, the CDR3 is TGTGCCATCAGTGAGTCGGGGGAGACCCAGTACTTC.

This clonotype was recorded many times. The chain is built from TRBV5-6 and TRBJ1-6; maybe TRBD1 (5 bases). V lost 4 bases, J lost 8 bases, and 22 bases lay in between. Germline V CDR1 and CDR2: SGHDT, YYEEEE. There are 17 residues in the CDR3. DNA of the CDR3: TGTGCCAGCAGCGCCCCCTTGGGGACGGGCCGTTATTCACCCCTCCACTTT. Protein: CASSAPLGTGRYSPLHF. The full variable domain, completed using reference TRBV5-6 and TRBJ1-6, is DAGVTQSPTHLIKTRGQQVTLRCSPKSGHDTVSWYQQALGQGPQFIFQYYEEEERQRGNFPDRFSGHQFPNYSSELNVNALLLGDSALYLCASSAPLGTGRYSPLHFGNGTRLTVT.

A remark on this clonotype: The conserved closing phenylalanine or tryptophan is absent in this CDR3, likely reflecting a read error. The limits of the CDR3 on the DNA are not certain, so only TCRdb's listed CDR3 is given. The chain joins TRBV10-3 to TRBJ2-6. The CDR3 region is 8 residues in length, termini included. Germline CDR1 and CDR2: ENHRY and SYGVKD. The CDR3 is CAILDSTS.

This sequence joins TRBV20-1 and TRBJ2-3; 16 nucleotides align to TRBD2. Unmatched junction bases numbered 5, after V lost 5 bases and J lost 0 bases. The germline CDR1 and CDR2 sequences are DFQATT and SNEGSKA (reference sequence). CDR3 size: 17 residues. The DNA for the CDR3 is TGCAGTGCTGTGGGACTAGCGGGAGGGCCCAGCACAGATACGCAGTATTTT. Its protein is CSAVGLAGGPSTDTQYF.

This sequence joins TRBV9 and TRBJ2-5; no clear D. The V gene's germline CDR1 is SGDLS and CDR2 YYNGEE. The CDR3 runs to 14 residues. Trimming took off 0 bases at V and 2 bases at J, with 8 bases between the two ends. The CDR3 reads CASSVEGRQETQYF. CDR3 sequence (DNA): TGTGCCAGCAGCGTAGAGGGAAGGCAAGAGACCCAGTACTTC.

This clonotype showed up many times. The V gene is TRBV9, the J gene TRBJ2-2, with TRBD2 matching 7 bases. The CDR3 is made up of 16 amino acids. J lost 4 bases, V lost 0 bases, and 6 bases had no gene match. CDR1 is SGDLS and CDR2 is YYNGEE in the germline V gene. The CDR3 bases are TGTGCCAGCAGCGTAGCAAGGGGAGGGGCCACCGGGGAGCTGTTTTTT. It translates to CASSVARGGATGELFF. The full variable domain, completed using reference TRBV9 and TRBJ2-2, is DSGVTQTPKHLITATGQRVTLRCSPRSGDLSVYWYQQSLDQGLQFLIQYYNGEERAKGNILERFSAQQFPDLHSELNLSSLELGDSALYFCASSVARGGATGELFFGEGSRLTVL.

V is TRBV7-2 and J is TRBJ2-1; the D gene is possibly TRBD2 (6 bases). V was clipped by 5 bases and J by 9 bases, with 17 bases between them. Germline CDR1 is SGHTA and CDR2 is FQGNSA. The CDR3 runs 14 residues. The CDR3 here is CASSERLEGREQFF. DNA for the CDR3: TGTGCCAGCAGCGAGCGACTAGAGGGACGTGAGCAGTTCTTC.

V usage is TRBV2 and J usage is TRBJ1-1; 7 bases line up with TRBD1. Germline V lookup: CDR1 SNHLY, CDR2 FYNNEI. V trimming: 6 bases; J trimming: 4 bases; junction bases outside the gene matches: 14. This CDR3 has 16 residues. The CDR3 reads CASRDYGTGQATEAFF. The CDR3 bases are TGTGCCAGCAGAGATTATGGGACCGGACAGGCCACTGAAGCTTTCTTT.

The rearrangement joins TRBV18 to TRBJ1-5; 8 positions match TRBD1. With 5 bases clipped from V and 4 bases from J, the junction kept 7 bases outside the gene matches. The germline gives CDR1 KGHSH, CDR2 LQKENI. This CDR3 is built from 15 residues. CDR3 sequence: CASSSGDRFNQPQHF. Written as DNA, the CDR3 is TGTGCCAGCTCATCCGGGGACAGGTTTAATCAGCCCCAGCATTTT.

The chain has TRBV9 and TRBJ2-5; 9 nucleotides align to TRBD1. With 4 bases clipped from V and 5 bases from J, the junction kept 9 bases outside the gene matches. Germline-derived CDR1 and CDR2 are SGDLS and YYNGEE. CDR3 size: 15 residues. CDR3 amino acids: CASSIGQGLLETQYF. The CDR3 DNA is TGTGCCAGCAGCATTGGACAGGGGTTGTTGGAGACCCAGTACTTC.